The 23 T cell receptor beta chains in this list originate from one sample, sequenced in a study of T cell changes during pregnancy in multiple sclerosis. The table came from immunoSEQ multiplex PCR; TCRdb's copy has only in-frame clones and leaves some out. Of 40,000 or so clones in the sample, around 90% were seen once. Source: CD4+ T cells from peripheral blood mononuclear cells, taken in the third trimester of pregnancy. These receptors were collected from a female donor in good health, enrolled as a control in a pregnancy study.

The chain employs TRBV4-1 and TRBJ1-2; the D gene is possibly TRBD1 (6 bases). CDR3 length equals 16 residues. The germline CDR1 and CDR2 sequences are MGHRA and YSYEKL. The V end was cut by 1 base, the J end by 4 bases, with 16 bases between. CDR3 in DNA: TGCGCCAGCAGCCAAGTAACTAAAACAGGGACCTATGGCTACACCTTC. Its protein product is CASSQVTKTGTYGYTF.

The chain uses TRBV7-9 and TRBJ2-1; 10 bases match TRBD2. The CDR3 is made up of 15 amino acids. With 7 bases clipped from V and 11 bases from J, the junction kept 14 bases outside the gene matches. Germline values: CDR1 SEHNR, CDR2 FQNEAQ (reference sequence). CDR3 DNA sequence: TGTGCCAGCACTACCTCGGGCGTAGCGGGGGGTAAGCAGTTCTTC. This sequence encodes CASTTSGVAGGKQFF.

CDR3 amino acids: CASRRDTYNEQFF. The DNA for the CDR3 is TGTGCCAGCAGACGGGACACTTACAATGAGCAGTTCTTC. The gene calls are TRBV6-5 and TRBJ2-1, with D perhaps TRBD1 (6 bases). Trimming left V 6 bases short and J 4 bases short, with 10 bases between. CDR3 length: 13 residues. CDR1 is MNHEY and CDR2 is SVGAGI in the germline V gene.

About this clone itself: An end of the junction differs from the germline gene, which may be a read error. The chain has TRBV5-1 and TRBJ1-1; D gene ambiguous. Germline-derived CDR1 and CDR2 are SGHRS and YFSETQ. The CDR3 runs to 15 residues. CDR3 loop: CASSLATQRSTEAFF. CDR3 DNA sequence: TGCGCTAGCAGCTTGGCCACACAAAGATCCACTGAAGCTTTCTTT.

The chain is built from TRBV5-1 and TRBJ2-1; D is perhaps TRBD1 (6 bases). The CDR3 runs to 15 residues. CDR1 is SGHRS and CDR2 is YFSETQ in the germline V gene. V was trimmed by 1 base and J by 6 bases, leaving 14 bases between them. In DNA, the CDR3 is TGCGCCAGCAGCTTGTTGACAGGAGCCCGCAATGAGCAGTTCTTC. It codes for CASSLLTGARNEQFF.

V is TRBV6-1 and J is TRBJ2-6; 9 nucleotides line up with TRBD1. Germline-derived CDR1 and CDR2 are MNHNS and SASEGT. Trimming removed 9 bases from V and 2 bases from J; junction bases left unmatched: 5. CDR3 length equals 15 residues. The CDR3 nucleotides read TGTGCCAGTCGACAGGGGGGCGCTGGGGCCAACGTCCTGACTTTC. The encoded protein is CASRQGGAGANVLTF.

The CDR3 DNA follows: TGTGCCAGCAGGGGGCCGGTCGGGGAGCTGTTTTTT. Its protein product is CASRGPVGELFF. This chain connects TRBV6-5 to TRBJ2-2, with D possibly being TRBD1 (5 bases). This CDR3 contains 12 residues. The germline V gene has CDR1 MNHEY and CDR2 SVGAGI. V lost 6 bases, J lost 7 bases, and 9 bases lay in between.

The genes are TRBV6-5 and TRBJ2-5; TRBD2 agrees at 11 bases. This CDR3 region has 15 residues. Germline CDR1 MNHEY, CDR2 SVGAGI. V shed 6 bases and J 5 bases; nucleotides not matched to a gene: 8. This CDR3 reads CASSSGTSGQETQYF. The CDR3 DNA is TGTGCCAGCAGCTCCGGGACTAGCGGACAGGAGACCCAGTACTTC.

J is TRBJ2-2 and V is TRBV19, with 11 bases aligning to TRBD1. CDR1 and CDR2 from the germline V gene are LNHDA and SQIVND (reference sequence). V was pared by 10 bases and J by 1 base, with 11 bases of the junction left unmatched. The CDR3 extends over 17 amino acids. This chain's CDR3 is CATRGTGGKGNTGELFF. The CDR3 DNA reads TGTGCCACAAGAGGGACAGGGGGAAAGGGGAACACCGGGGAGCTGTTTTTT.

The chain carries TRBV18 and TRBJ2-2; 8 nucleotides match TRBD1. Germline trimming cut 8 bases from V and 0 bases from J; bases unmatched to any gene: 5. Germline loops: CDR1 KGHSH, CDR2 LQKENI. The CDR3 is 15 residues long. CDR3 in DNA: TGTGCCAGCGGTCAGGGGGCAGCGAACACCGGGGAGCTGTTTTTT. It encodes CASGQGAANTGELFF.

This chain links TRBV10-3 with TRBJ1-1, with unresolved D. V was shortened by 3 bases and J by 2 bases, with 13 bases between the two germline ends. The CDR3 covers 15 residues. Germline V CDR1 and CDR2: ENHRY, SYGVKD. The DNA for the CDR3 is TGTGCCATCAGTGAAAGGGAGGGAACAAACACTGAAGCTTTCTTT. Translating it yields CAISEREGTNTEAFF.

J is TRBJ2-7 and V is TRBV5-4, with D unclear. The CDR3 contains 14 residues. V lost 3 bases, J lost 7 bases, and 17 bases lay in between. Germline V CDR1 and CDR2: SGHNT, YYREEE (reference sequence). The CDR3 DNA reads TGTGCCAGCAGCTCTCTAGGTGGCTGGAGTGAGCAGTACTTC. It is translated as CASSSLGGWSEQYF.

This chain links TRBV6-5 with TRBJ2-1, with D possibly TRBD2 on 6 matching bases. This CDR3 contains 13 residues. V shed 6 bases and J shed 3 bases, with 9 bases lying between them. CDR1 and CDR2 (germline): MNHEY, SVGAGI. In DNA form, the CDR3 reads TGTGCCAGCAGCGGGACTGGCTACAATGAGCAGTTCTTC. Its protein product is CASSGTGYNEQFF.

The chain combines TRBV5-1 with TRBJ2-1; 12 bases are a match to TRBD2. Looked up from germline, CDR1 is SGHRS and CDR2 is YFSETQ. The CDR3 runs 13 residues. The V segment lost 4 bases and the J segment 9 bases; nucleotides outside the gene matches: 2. This chain's CDR3 is CASSLAGGTEQFF. In DNA form, the CDR3 reads TGCGCCAGCAGCCTAGCGGGAGGGACTGAGCAGTTCTTC.

The chain couples TRBV12-5 to TRBJ2-7, with D perhaps matching TRBD2 (6 bases). CDR1 is LGHNT, CDR2 FRNRAP, per germline. V lost 3 bases and J lost 4, with 13 bases in between. This CDR3 comprises 14 residues. Here the CDR3 DNA reads TGTGCTAGTGGTTTAAGTGGGGGGAGTTACGAGCAGTACTTC. It yields the protein CASGLSGGSYEQYF.

The chain links TRBV4-2 to TRBJ2-6; TRBD2 might be the D (6 bases). With 1 base removed from V and 2 bases from J, the gap between germline ends came to 6 bases. The CDR3 is made up of 15 amino acids. Germline loops: CDR1 LGHNA, CDR2 YNFKEQ. The CDR3 bases are TGTGCCAGCAGCCAAGGGGGGGCTGGGGCCAACGTCCTGACTTTC. It translates to CASSQGGAGANVLTF.

This chain joins TRBV7-8 and TRBJ2-5, with a possible D match to TRBD2 (6 bases). Trimming left V 5 bases short and J 5 bases short, with 12 bases between. Germline CDR1 reads SGHVS; CDR2 reads FQNEAQ. The CDR3 has 13 residues. The CDR3 bases are TGTGCCAGCAGCGCGGGACGTCTTGAGACCCAGTACTTC. Residues: CASSAGRLETQYF.

Points on this clone: The same CDR3 arises from other DNA sequences in this sample as well. V gene TRBV15 combines with J gene TRBJ1-2; no reliable D call. Trimming removed 1 base from V and 5 bases from J, with 5 bases in between. CDR1 is LNHNV, CDR2 YYDKDF, per germline (reference sequence). This CDR3 region has 12 residues. The CDR3 sequence is CATSRAGYGYTF. The CDR3 DNA reads TGTGCCACCAGCAGAGCAGGTTATGGCTACACCTTC.

The rearrangement links TRBV5-6 to TRBJ1-4; 11 bases align to TRBD1. Losses at the gene ends were 4 bases for V and 7 bases for J; bases not matched to a gene: 6. Looked up from germline, CDR1 is SGHDT and CDR2 is YYEEEE. The CDR3 loop spans 15 amino acids. The DNA for the CDR3 is TGTGCCAGCAGCAGGGGACAGGGGGTTCCTGAAAAACTGTTTTTT. Its protein is CASSRGQGVPEKLFF.

This chain links TRBV7-9 with TRBJ2-4, with D perhaps matching TRBD2 (7 bases). The CDR3 loop spans 12 amino acids. The germline gives CDR1 SEHNR, CDR2 FQNEAQ (reference sequence). Between the trimmed V and J ends, which lost 3 bases and 8 bases, there was a span of 8 bases. The CDR3, as DNA: TGTGCCAGCAGCTTGGGGGGGCACATTCAGTACTTC. Translating it yields CASSLGGHIQYF.

This chain joins TRBV7-9 and TRBJ2-5; tentative D call: TRBD2 (6 bases). V lost 3 bases and J lost 5, with 10 bases in between. This CDR3 region has 13 residues. Per the germline V gene, CDR1 is SEHNR and CDR2 is FQNEAQ (reference sequence). The CDR3 protein is CASSLGGWETQYF. DNA of the CDR3: TGTGCCAGCAGCTTGGGGGGATGGGAGACCCAGTACTTC.

The genes are TRBV5-6 and TRBJ2-4, with 8 bases matching TRBD2. The V and J ends lost 1 base and 7 bases, in that order; junction bases with no gene match: 4. The CDR3 sequence is 14 residues long. Germline V gene data show CDR1 as SGHDT and CDR2 as YYEEEE. CDR3 nucleotides: TGTGCCAGCAGCTTGTACGGGAGGGGGAACATTCAGTACTTC. Its protein product is CASSLYGRGNIQYF.

This sequence joins TRBV5-1 and TRBJ2-1, with 13 bases identical to TRBD2. The CDR3 is 21 residues long. The V and J ends lost 0 bases and 5 bases, in that order; junction bases with no gene match: 17. Germline loops: CDR1 SGHRS, CDR2 YFSETQ. CDR3 sequence: CASSLGTTSGRAGWINNEQFF. CDR3 in DNA: TGCGCCAGCAGCTTGGGCACAACTAGCGGGAGGGCCGGATGGATTAACAATGAGCAGTTCTTC.